This T cell receptor (beta chain) was observed in a study of CD8 T cells in Susac syndrome. The length of the CDR3 is 15 residues. Germline V gene sequence: CDR1 MNHEY, CDR2 SMNVEV (reference sequence). V gave up 4 bases and J gave up 8 bases; unmatched junction bases: 9. Random-hexamer reverse transcription was applied to 0.5 to 1 ug RNA. TCRdb used MiXCR to reprocess the immunoSEQ multiplex PCR reads, holding one entry per CDR3 protein. Of roughly 130,000 distinct CDR3 sequences in the sample, just over 95% were seen once. The chain couples TRBV27 to TRBJ2-1, with 9 bases that match TRBD1. Material: CD4+ T cells from PBMCs. This receptor was identified in a human donor with Susac syndrome. CDR3 loop: CASSSLTGGNYEQFF. CDR3 nucleotide sequence: TGTGCCAGCAGTTCCTTGACAGGGGGAAACTATGAGCAGTTCTTC.